This entry describes one T cell receptor beta chain. The target of this receptor is not known. No base qualities exist here, and no much larger clone lies one base off it. The CDR3 runs 14 amino acids, cysteine and phenylalanine included. The only DNA kept is the CDR3, 42 bases in frame from the first base. CDR1 and CDR2 are drawn from the germline V gene: SGDLS, YYNGEE. Cut back by 7 bases and 0 bases, the V and J ends lie 11 bases apart. Using the immunoSEQ assay, TCRB CDR3 regions were amplified from 2 to 2.5 micrograms of genomic DNA, or from all available DNA when less than that was on hand. The multiplex PCR employed 60 forward primers targeting TCR V beta segments and 13 reverse primers targeting J beta segments. To estimate the number of reads per starting template, synthetic control templates were added to each sample at limiting dilution. Sequencing produced 87 bp reads on the Illumina HiSeq System. The authors' pipeline ran thus. PCR and sequencing errors were removed by merging closely related sequences with a nearest neighbor algorithm. TCR overlap was measured as the percentage of unique tumor TCR beta sequences that were also present in the peripheral blood of the same patient. In its TCRdb copy, this immuneACCESS table keeps in-frame sequences only and misses some clones. Where compared with another copy, unresolved V genes explain less than half of these, and the others have no known cause. V, J and clone size were drawn from that table, and D and trimming were deduced from the DNA. The sample table shows about 82,000 clones, and over 85% are seen once. The biggest ten clones account for roughly 3.2% of the sample.

Patients were selected on the basis of adequate residual fresh-frozen tumor tissue and more than two years of available survival data. An isocitrate dehydrogenase mutation was not carried by any of the glioblastoma patients, although molecular status was otherwise variable. PBMC were collected before vaccination, two weeks after the third vaccination, and at tumor progression if progression occurred. The Qiagen DNeasy Blood extraction Kit was used to extract genomic DNA. The sample is drawn from a study of glioma-infiltrating T cells after dendritic cell vaccination listed by TCRdb under 2016. Describing the broader study: Of the roughly 15 glioblastoma patients in the cohort, all drawn from Phase I and II dendritic cell vaccination trials, 9 were newly diagnosed and 6 had recurrent disease. Each patient got three intradermal injections of the dendritic cell vaccine, spaced at biweekly intervals, in the arm below the axilla. In glioblastoma patients vaccinated with dendritic cells, deep sequencing of TCR beta CDR3 regions served to measure tumor-infiltrating lymphocyte content and to compare repertoires between tumor and blood. Survival after dendritic cell vaccination was correlated with TCR sequencing metrics such as TIL content and the overlap between tumor and blood repertoires. The vaccine consisted of monocyte-derived dendritic cells cultured approximately 7 days with IL-4 and GM-CSF, then pulsed overnight with autologous tumor lysate. Patients received autologous tumor lysate-pulsed dendritic cell vaccination between about 2003 and 2013. Study-wide findings and limitations: After dendritic cell vaccination, a higher estimated pretreatment TIL content predicted longer time to progression and overall survival. The TCR overlap response model with three groups was called speculative and said to need prospective validation. The cohort was small and heterogeneous, only a few patients had full blood and tumor sets, and even fewer had initial-recurrent tumor pairs. No direct relationship between TCR clonality and survival was found, suggesting that a diverse polyclonal response may matter.

The receptor's source is a human donor with glioblastoma. Sequencing was performed on blood, taken before dendritic cell vaccination. The chain is assembled from TRBV9 and TRBJ2-1; no confident D gene assignment can be made. DNA sequence: TGTGCCAGCCGGGTGGGTCCCTCCTACAATGAGCAGTTCTTC. Its amino acids are CASRVGPSYNEQFF.